Shown below are 22 T cell receptor beta chains from a single sample sequenced in a study of neurological immune-mediated disorders. In TCRdb, the 5' RACE reads were re-called with MiXCR into one record per CDR3 protein. The top ten clones hold approximately 1.5% of a sample with about 49,000 distinct CDR3 sequences, 9% to 10% of them seen once. Time point here: longitudinal time-point 1 (baseline). Sample: PBMCs. Source of these receptors: a woman in her thirties or forties in good health.

This clonotype occurred many times. The rearrangement uses TRBV20-1 and TRBJ1-1, with D hard to call. Deletions cut 2 bases from V and 2 bases from J, with 6 bases between. CDR1 DFQATT and CDR2 SNEGSKA come from the germline V gene (reference sequence). This CDR3 is 12 amino acids long. This CDR3 reads CSARRQNTEAFF. CDR3 nucleotide sequence: TGCAGTGCTAGAAGACAAAACACTGAAGCTTTCTTT.

This clonotype has only one observation. The rearrangement links TRBV5-1 to TRBJ2-7; 7 bases match TRBD1. This CDR3 comprises 18 residues. Germline-derived CDR1 and CDR2 are SGHRS and YFSETQ. V was pared by 5 bases and J by 0 bases, with 17 bases of the junction left unmatched. The CDR3, as DNA: TGCGCCAGCAGGACGGGGTTCCAGACAGGGTCGGTCTCCTACGAGCAGTACTTC. It specifies CASRTGFQTGSVSYEQYF. Full variable domain (outside the CDR3, taken from reference TRBV5-1 and TRBJ2-7): KAGVTQTPRYLIKTRGQQVTLSCSPISGHRSVSWYQQTPGQGLQFLFEYFSETQRNKGNFPGRFSGRQFSNSRSEMNVSTLELGDSALYLCASRTGFQTGSVSYEQYFGPGTRLTVT.

This clonotype has more than one count but fewer than ten. The rearrangement joins TRBV6-5 to TRBJ1-4; D is possibly TRBD1 (5 bases). Germline V gives CDR1 MNHEY, CDR2 SVGAGI. V was trimmed by 11 bases and J by 3 bases, leaving 13 bases between them. This CDR3 is 13 amino acids long. CDR3 amino acids: CASRGVPNEKLFF. In DNA form, the CDR3 reads TGTGCCTCCCGAGGGGTACCTAATGAAAAACTGTTTTTT.

In its sample, this clonotype was seen many times. V is TRBV3-1 and J is TRBJ2-1; TRBD2 might be the D (6 bases). Germline V CDR1 and CDR2: LGHDT, YNNKEL (reference sequence). Trimming took off 5 bases at V and 2 bases at J, with 13 bases between the two ends. The CDR3 loop spans 15 amino acids. CDR3 bases: TGTGCCAGCAGCGCTGGGGGGAGTGCCTACAATGAGCAGTTCTTC. Translation gives CASSAGGSAYNEQFF.

This clonotype was seen at least ten times. The chain carries TRBV7-7 and TRBJ2-3; 15 bases are a match to TRBD2. Germline V gene lookup returns CDR1 SSHAT and CDR2 FNYEAQ (reference sequence). This CDR3 region has 17 residues. Trimming took 5 bases from V and 4 from J; bases not matched to a gene: 7. CDR3 residues: CASSTGLAGGQADTQYF. CDR3 bases: TGTGCCAGCAGCACGGGACTAGCGGGAGGCCAGGCAGATACGCAGTATTTT.

This sequence joins TRBV4-3 and TRBJ2-1; weak D call: TRBD2 (5 bases). Per germline, CDR1 LGHNA and CDR2 YSLEER. This CDR3 comprises 15 residues. Trimming took off 3 bases at V and 4 bases at J, with 13 bases between the two ends. The CDR3 region is CASSQGWLAYNEQFF. DNA of the CDR3: TGCGCCAGCAGCCAGGGGTGGCTAGCTTACAATGAGCAGTTCTTC.

This clonotype was recorded at least ten times. The rearrangement joins TRBV9 to TRBJ2-7; TRBD1 matches at 12 bases. V trimming: 3 bases; J trimming: 0 bases; junction bases outside the gene matches: 7. This CDR3 region has 17 residues. Germline assignment: CDR1 SGDLS and CDR2 YYNGEE. DNA for the CDR3: TGTGCCAGCAGCGCCGGGACAGGGGGCTCGAGCTCCTACGAGCAGTACTTC. Translated: CASSAGTGGSSSYEQYF.

Many counts were recorded for this clonotype. The chain has TRBV20-1 and TRBJ1-4; D is uncertain. The CDR3 has 15 residues. Germline V gene lookup returns CDR1 DFQATT and CDR2 SNEGSKA (reference sequence). V shed 6 bases and J shed 4 bases, with 18 bases lying between them. The chain's CDR3 is CSAPPWNSDNEKLFF. CDR3 nucleotide sequence: TGCAGTGCCCCACCGTGGAACAGTGATAATGAAAAACTGTTTTTT.

In this sample, this clonotype turned up many times. The V and J genes are TRBV12-3 or TRBV12-4 and TRBJ2-5; D is perhaps TRBD2 (5 bases). Trimming pared 6 bases from V and 4 bases from J, leaving 12 bases between. The CDR3 is made up of 13 amino acids. CDR3 region: CASSTLGGETQYF. The CDR3 DNA sequence: TGTGCCAGCAGCACCCTCGGAGGAGAGACCCAGTACTTC.

As concerns this clonotype: Being one base from a much bigger clone, this may be a read error. Because the CDR3 is missing its conserved closing phenylalanine or tryptophan, this is likely a read error. The rearrangement links TRBV7-9 to TRBJ1-1; possibly TRBD1 for D (6 bases). V lost 10 bases and J 8 bases, leaving 11 bases between the germline ends. The CDR3 spans 10 residues. Germline V CDR1 and CDR2: SEHNR, FQNEAQ (reference sequence). CDR3 nucleotide sequence: TGTGCCACCGAGCAGGGGGAAGCTTTCTCT. Amino acid sequence: CATEQGEAFS.

This clonotype was detected ten times or more. The V and J genes are TRBV24-1 and TRBJ1-2; a possible D gene is TRBD1 (5 bases). Looked up from germline, CDR1 is KGHDR and CDR2 is SFDVKD. Trimming took off 4 bases at V and 3 bases at J, with 11 bases between the two ends. The CDR3 contains 14 residues. Here the CDR3 DNA reads TGTGCCACCAGTGAAGACAGTTTCGACTATGGCTACACCTTC. Translation gives CATSEDSFDYGYTF.

This clonotype has a count of ten or more. The chain has TRBV7-2 and TRBJ2-1; 11 positions agree with TRBD2. Germline-derived CDR1 and CDR2 are SGHTA and FQGNSA. The CDR3 totals 18 residues. The V segment lost 1 base and the J segment 7 bases; nucleotides outside the gene matches: 12. In DNA form, the CDR3 reads TGTGCCAGCAGCTTAGGGCAGGGACTAGCGGCGACTAGGAATGAGCAGTTCTTC. Its translation is CASSLGQGLAATRNEQFF.

The chain recombines TRBV29-1 with TRBJ2-7, with D maybe TRBD2 (7 bases). CDR3 length equals 12 residues. Germline V gene data show CDR1 as SQVTM and CDR2 as ANQGSEA. CDR3 in amino acids: CGGRGSSYEQYF. Here the CDR3 DNA reads TGCGGGGGGCGGGGGAGCTCCTACGAGCAGTACTTC.

At least ten counts were recorded for this clonotype. The chain recombines TRBV6-6 with TRBJ1-1; 7 bases agree with TRBD1. The germline V gene has CDR1 MNHNY and CDR2 SVGAGI (reference sequence). The J segment lost 10 bases and the V segment lost 6 bases, leaving 11 bases of the junction unmatched. The CDR3 runs to 13 residues. Here the CDR3 DNA reads TGTGCCAGCAGAGAGAGGGGGCCGGCTGGAGCTTTCTTT. It codes for CASRERGPAGAFF.

This clonotype has ten or more counts. J is TRBJ2-7 and V is TRBV10-3; 7 bases map to TRBD2. With V trimmed by 4 bases and J by 0 bases, 3 bases remained unmatched. Germline lookup yields CDR1 ENHRY and CDR2 SYGVKD. The CDR3 is 14 amino acids. The CDR3 loop reads CAISVGGSSYEQYF. In nucleotides, the CDR3 is TGTGCCATCAGTGTTGGCGGGAGCTCCTACGAGCAGTACTTC.

This clonotype was observed at least ten times. The V call is TRBV6-5, the J call TRBJ2-1, with D possibly being TRBD1 (6 bases). The CDR3 spans 14 residues. The V end was cut by 2 bases, the J end by 4 bases, with 9 bases between. Germline V lookup: CDR1 MNHEY, CDR2 SVGAGI. The CDR3 region is CASSYRQGYNEQFF. The DNA of the CDR3 is TGTGCCAGCAGTTACCGGCAGGGGTACAATGAGCAGTTCTTC.

This clonotype was detected ten times or more. The chain uses TRBV7-2 and TRBJ1-5, with D unresolved. From germline, CDR1 is SGHTA and CDR2 FQGNSA. CDR3 length: 15 amino acids. Trimming stripped 2 bases from V and 3 bases from J, with 11 bases between. CDR3 coding DNA: TGTGCCAGCAGCTTAAGCGGACTTATCAATCAGCCCCAGCATTTT. Its translation is CASSLSGLINQPQHF.

The sample holds many counts of this clonotype. The chain has TRBV9 and TRBJ2-3, with D possibly being TRBD1 or TRBD2 (5 bases each). Between the trimmed V and J ends, which lost 4 bases and 5 bases, there was a span of 20 bases. The germline V gene encodes CDR1 SGDLS and CDR2 YYNGEE. This CDR3 is built from 16 residues. The CDR3 coding sequence is TGTGCCAGCAGCACCCCCGGGACGCACGCCTTAGATACGCAGTATTTT. Translating it yields CASSTPGTHALDTQYF.

V usage is TRBV28 and J usage is TRBJ2-7, with a tentative D call TRBD1 (6 bases). This CDR3 comprises 14 residues. Trimming pared 5 bases from V and 3 bases from J, leaving 14 bases between. Germline CDR1 and CDR2: MDHEN and SYDVKM. The CDR3 nucleotides read TGTGCCAGCAGTACAGGGTTGGATCACTACGAGCAGTACTTC. It yields the protein CASSTGLDHYEQYF.

This clonotype came up many times. V is TRBV5-6 and J is TRBJ2-2; D uncertain. Germline loops: CDR1 SGHDT, CDR2 YYEEEE. The V and J ends lost 10 bases and 3 bases respectively, with 13 bases between them. CDR3 size: 13 residues. The CDR3 spells CAALDVHTGELFF. The CDR3 DNA reads as TGTGCCGCCTTAGACGTACACACCGGGGAGCTGTTTTTT. Together with reference TRBV5-6 and TRBJ2-2, the CDR3 gives the full variable domain: DAGVTQSPTHLIKTRGQQVTLRCSPKSGHDTVSWYQQALGQGPQFIFQYYEEEERQRGNFPDRFSGHQFPNYSSELNVNALLLGDSALYLCAALDVHTGELFFGEGSRLTVL.

This clonotype was seen repeatedly, ten times or more. The V call is TRBV6-2 or TRBV6-3, the J call TRBJ2-3; no clear D. The CDR3 is 12 residues long. Per the germline V gene, CDR1 is MNHEY and CDR2 is SVGEGT. Deletions cut 4 bases from V and 2 bases from J, with 4 bases between. The CDR3 reads CASSSDTDTQYF. CDR3 DNA sequence: TGTGCCAGCAGTTCCGACACAGATACGCAGTATTTT.

This clonotype was counted ten times or more. The chain has TRBV27 and TRBJ2-7, with a tentative D call TRBD1 (6 bases). Germline CDR1 is MNHEY and CDR2 is SMNVEV (reference sequence). This CDR3 has 15 amino acids. Trimming took off 6 bases at V and 0 bases at J, with 15 bases between the two ends. The DNA for the CDR3 is TGTGCCAGCAGCCCCAGGGGTTGGAGCTCCTACGAGCAGTACTTC. It is translated as CASSPRGWSSYEQYF.